The source of this T cell receptor beta chain is a study of T-cell reconstitution after alpha-beta-depleted transplantation in children. Concerning this clonotype: Its antigen is undetermined.

This sample's TCRbeta library carried unique molecular identifier barcodes. TCRdb redid the calling of the PCR reads with MiXCR, one entry per CDR3 protein. The sample holds about 980,000 distinct CDR3 sequences, 25% to 35% seen once. Overall study results and limits: For some patients, TCRbeta diversity was high at day 60 because of recipient T cells and thymic progenitors that survived. Reported findings indicate that, about two months after transplant, alpha-beta T cells came from several hundred expanded clones, which were derived from non-depleted graft cells. Newly produced T cells mostly accounted for T-cell counts and diversity one year post-transplant.

V was clipped by 6 bases and J by 5 bases; unmatched bases: 8. This CDR3 has 15 residues. The receptor comes from a boy under two years old who had a stem cell transplant for SCID, so the T cells may come from the graft donor. Sample: PBMCs, mostly from graft donor cells, taken 360 days after TCRalphabeta/CD19-depleted stem cell transplant. The chain is built from TRBV12-3 or TRBV12-4 and TRBJ1-1; 11 positions match TRBD1. The CDR3 DNA is TGTGCCAGCAGCCTGGACAGGGGGCGCTTAACTGAAGCTTTCTTT. Protein product: CASSLDRGRLTEAFF.